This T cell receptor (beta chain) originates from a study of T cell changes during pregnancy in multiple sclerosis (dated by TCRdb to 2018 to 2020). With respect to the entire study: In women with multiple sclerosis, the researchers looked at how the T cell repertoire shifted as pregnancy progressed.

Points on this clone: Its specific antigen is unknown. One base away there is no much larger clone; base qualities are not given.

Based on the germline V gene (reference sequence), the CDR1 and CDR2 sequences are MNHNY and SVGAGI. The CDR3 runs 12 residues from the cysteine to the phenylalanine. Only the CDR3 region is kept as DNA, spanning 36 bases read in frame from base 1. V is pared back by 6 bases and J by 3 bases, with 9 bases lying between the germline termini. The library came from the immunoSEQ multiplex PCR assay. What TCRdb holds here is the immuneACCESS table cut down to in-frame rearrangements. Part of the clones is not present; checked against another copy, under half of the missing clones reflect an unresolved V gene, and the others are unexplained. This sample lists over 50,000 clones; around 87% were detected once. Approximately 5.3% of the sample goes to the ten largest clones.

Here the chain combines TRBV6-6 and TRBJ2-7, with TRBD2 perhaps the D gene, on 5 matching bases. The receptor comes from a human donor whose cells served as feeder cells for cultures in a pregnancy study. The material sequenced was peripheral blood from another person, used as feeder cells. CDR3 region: CASSSGIYEQYF. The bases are TGTGCCAGCAGCTCGGGGATCTACGAGCAGTACTTC.